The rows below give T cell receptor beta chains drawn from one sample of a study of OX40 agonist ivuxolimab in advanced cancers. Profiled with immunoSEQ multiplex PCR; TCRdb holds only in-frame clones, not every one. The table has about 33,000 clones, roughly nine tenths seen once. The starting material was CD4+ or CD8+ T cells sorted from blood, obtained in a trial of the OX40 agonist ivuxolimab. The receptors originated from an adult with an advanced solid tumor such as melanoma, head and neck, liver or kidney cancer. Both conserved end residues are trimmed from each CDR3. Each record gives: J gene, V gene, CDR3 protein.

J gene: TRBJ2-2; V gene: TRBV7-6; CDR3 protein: ASSSVGGNTGELF
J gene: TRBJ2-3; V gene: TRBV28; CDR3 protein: ASSPPASTDTQY
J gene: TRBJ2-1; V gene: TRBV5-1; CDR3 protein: ASSFEKGEQF
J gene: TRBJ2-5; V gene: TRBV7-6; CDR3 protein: ASSLGGGFQETQY
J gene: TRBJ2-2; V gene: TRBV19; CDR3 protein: ASNPGQGTPGELF
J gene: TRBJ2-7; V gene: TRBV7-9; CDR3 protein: ASSLGHLGSSEQY
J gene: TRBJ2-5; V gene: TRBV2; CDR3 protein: ASSETFLRAGVGETQY
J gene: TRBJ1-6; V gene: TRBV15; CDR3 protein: ATSAAGRGPSPLH
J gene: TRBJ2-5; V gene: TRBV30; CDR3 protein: AWRGGAPSQTQY
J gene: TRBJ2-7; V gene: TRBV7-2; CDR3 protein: ASRGAGGSYEQY
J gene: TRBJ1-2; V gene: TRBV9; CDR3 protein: ASSVEVGGTNYGYT
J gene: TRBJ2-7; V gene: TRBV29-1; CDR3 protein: SVGEPGPYEQY
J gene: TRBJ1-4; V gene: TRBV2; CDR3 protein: ASRQATNEKLF
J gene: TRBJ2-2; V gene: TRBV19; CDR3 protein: ASSAAGPRTGELF
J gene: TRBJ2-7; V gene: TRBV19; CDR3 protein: ASSIDHPYEQY
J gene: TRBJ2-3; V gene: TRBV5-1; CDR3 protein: ASSNRGSPSTDTQY
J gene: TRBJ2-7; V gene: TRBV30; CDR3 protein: AWSAGLAGYEQY
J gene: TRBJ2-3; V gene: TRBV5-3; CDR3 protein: ARSLSCCTDTQY
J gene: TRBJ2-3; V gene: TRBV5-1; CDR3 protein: ASSLAGLAGGPFTDTQY
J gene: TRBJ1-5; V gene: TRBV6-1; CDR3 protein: ASSEDLGYQPQH